The present TCR beta chain was sequenced within a study of OX40 agonist ivuxolimab in advanced cancers. Sequencing used immunoSEQ multiplex PCR; TCRdb keeps in-frame clones, though not all of them. The sample lists some 80,000 clones, about 88% occurring once. The length of the CDR3 is 14 residues. Trimming took 7 bases from V and 8 from J; bases not matched to a gene: 10. Germline-derived CDR1 and CDR2 are SGHRS and YFSETQ. The sample was CD4+ or CD8+ T cells sorted from blood, taken in a trial of the OX40 agonist ivuxolimab. The V and J genes are TRBV5-1 and TRBJ2-1, with 9 bases identical to TRBD1. The sequence was obtained from an adult with an advanced solid tumor such as melanoma, head and neck, liver or kidney cancer. CDR3 DNA: TGCGCCAGCCGAATACAGGGGGCTTTCGATGAGCAGTTCTTC. Translation gives CASRIQGAFDEQFF.